One and the same sample provided the 16 T cell receptor beta chains below, sequenced in a study of post-analysis software for immune sequencing data. Whole-study results and caveats: Elevated frequency relative to controls characterized roughly 5 TRBV segments in patients, TRBV5-6, TRBV5-1 and TRBV20-1 among them.

No antigens are known for them. Each TCR beta cDNA library carried unique molecular identifiers. TCRdb redid the calling of the PCR reads with MiXCR, one entry per CDR3 protein. This table has around 190,000 distinct CDR3 sequences, around 29% appearing once. Sequencing was performed on blood. The receptors derive from a girl aged 2-17 years with multiple sclerosis.

The chain is built from TRBV29-1 and TRBJ2-7, with D possibly matching TRBD1 (6 bases). Deletions cut 5 bases from V and 2 bases from J, with 13 bases between. This CDR3 has 13 residues. Germline CDR1 SQVTM, CDR2 ANQGSEA. The CDR3 protein is CSVQGPHTYEQYF. DNA of the CDR3: TGCAGCGTTCAGGGGCCGCACACCTACGAGCAGTACTTC.

This clonotype was detected a few times. This sequence joins TRBV19 and TRBJ1-2, with 9 positions matching TRBD1. Trimming took 6 bases from V and 2 from J; bases not matched to a gene: 7. The CDR3 is 15 amino acids. Germline V gene lookup returns CDR1 LNHDA and CDR2 SQIVND (reference sequence). The CDR3 nucleotides read TGTGCCAGTAGGAGACCGGGACAGGGCAACTATGGCTACACCTTC. Residues: CASRRPGQGNYGYTF.

As DNA, the CDR3 is TGCAGCGTTTTGGGGACTAGCGGATCTACGACGGAGCAGTACTTC. Translation: CSVLGTSGSTTEQYF. This sequence joins TRBV29-1 and TRBJ2-7, with 11 positions matching TRBD2. From germline, CDR1 is SQVTM and CDR2 ANQGSEA. CDR3 length equals 15 residues. The J segment lost 7 bases and the V segment lost 5 bases, leaving 13 bases of the junction unmatched.

For the CDR3, the DNA is TGTGCCAGCAGCTCACCGGGACAGAGAGGCTCAAACACTGAAGCTTTCTTT. Its protein is CASSSPGQRGSNTEAFF. The chain has TRBV5-4 and TRBJ1-1, with 7 bases fitting TRBD1. The CDR3 has 17 residues. V was pared by 3 bases and J by 2 bases, with 13 bases of the junction left unmatched. From germline, CDR1 is SGHNT and CDR2 YYREEE (reference sequence).

The chain recombines TRBV5-5 with TRBJ2-1; 8 nucleotides line up with TRBD2. J gave up 4 bases and V 4 bases, and 4 bases lay outside the gene matches. There are 14 residues in the CDR3. Germline CDR1 is SGHKS and CDR2 is YYEKEE (reference sequence). The CDR3 sequence: CASSPGGVYNEQFF. CDR3 coding DNA: TGTGCCAGCAGCCCGGGGGGGGTGTACAATGAGCAGTTCTTC.

The chain combines TRBV5-1 with TRBJ2-7, with D tentatively TRBD1 (6 bases). Germline V gives CDR1 SGHRS, CDR2 YFSETQ. This CDR3 comprises 16 residues. V was shortened by 4 bases and J by 2 bases, with 19 bases between the two germline ends. Written as DNA, the CDR3 is TGCGCCAGCAGCCCCCAAACAGGGATTCTCCCCTACGAGCAGTACTTC. Amino acid sequence: CASSPQTGILPYEQYF.

Concerning this clonotype: This may arise from a read error, as a much more abundant clone is one base away. V is TRBV12-5 and J is TRBJ2-1; TRBD2 might be the D (6 bases). The J call is doubtful: the DNA matches TRBJ2-7 better. Germline-derived CDR1 and CDR2 are LGHNT and FRNRAP. The CDR3 spans 15 residues. This CDR3 is CASGISGSSYNEQYF. CDR3 nucleotide sequence: TGTGCTAGTGGTATTAGCGGTAGCTCCTACAATGAGCAGTACTTC.

The table lists this clonotype with many counts. The V call is TRBV25-1, the J call TRBJ2-5; 7 bases line up with TRBD1. In germline, CDR1 is MGHDK, CDR2 SYGVNS. This CDR3 is built from 18 residues. Trimming took 2 bases from V and 4 from J; bases not matched to a gene: 16. In DNA, the CDR3 is TGTGCCAGCAGTGAAATTGAGTCAAACAGGGGTTTTTCAGAGACCCAGTACTTC. It specifies CASSEIESNRGFSETQYF.

This clonotype was counted only a few times. The chain couples TRBV20-1 to TRBJ1-1, with D unresolved. Between the trimmed V and J ends, which lost 1 base and 4 bases, there was a span of 13 bases. CDR3 length: 14 residues. Germline CDR1 and CDR2: DFQATT and SNEGSKA (reference sequence). CDR3 DNA: TGCAGTGCTAGAGTTCGCGGGCGCGGCACTGAAGCTTTCTTT. Translated: CSARVRGRGTEAFF.

At least ten counts were recorded for this clonotype. The CDR3 loop is CASRGRGSSYEQYF. DNA for the CDR3: TGTGCCAGCAGAGGCAGGGGGTCCTCCTACGAGCAGTACTTC. The chain combines TRBV6-4 with TRBJ2-7; 7 bases are a match to TRBD1. This CDR3 contains 14 residues. The V gene end was trimmed by 6 bases and the J gene end by 0 bases; junction bases not matched to a gene: 5. The germline V gene has CDR1 MRHNA and CDR2 SNTAGT.

This clonotype has at least ten counts. This chain uses TRBV28 with TRBJ2-3; 7 nucleotides line up with TRBD1. The CDR3 is 14 residues long. J lost 1 base, V lost 6 bases, and 4 bases had no gene match. Germline V gene data show CDR1 as MDHEN and CDR2 as SYDVKM. The CDR3 nucleotides are TGTGCCAGCAGACACAGGGGCCGCACAGATACGCAGTATTTT. Translated, it gives CASRHRGRTDTQYF.

V gene TRBV11-2 combines with J gene TRBJ2-2; 8 bases match TRBD1. The CDR3 spans 18 residues. Looked up from germline, CDR1 is SGHAT and CDR2 is FQNNGV. V shed 2 bases, J shed 5 bases, and the junction held 13 bases outside the gene matches. CDR3 nucleotides: TGTGCCAGCAGCTTACGGACAGGGCCGGGGAAGGGGACCGGGGAGCTGTTTTTT. Its translation: CASSLRTGPGKGTGELFF.

V is TRBV5-1 and J is TRBJ1-4, with 9 nucleotides matching TRBD1. The CDR3 has 18 amino acids. The V gene end was trimmed by 4 bases and the J gene end by 4 bases; junction bases not matched to a gene: 14. Germline V lookup: CDR1 SGHRS, CDR2 YFSETQ. The CDR3 DNA reads as TGCGCCAGCAGCGTGGGACAGGGATTCGGGCTGGGTAATGAAAAACTGTTTTTT. Translating gives CASSVGQGFGLGNEKLFF.

With regard to this clonotype: Since a much larger clone is just one base distant, this may be a read error. The chain carries TRBV6-5 and TRBJ2-2; TRBD2 might be the D (5 bases). Germline assignment: CDR1 MNHEY and CDR2 SVGAGI. The CDR3 is 16 residues long. The CDR3 is CARSYLAGRNTGELFF. CDR3 in DNA: TGTGCCCGCAGTTACTTGGCGGGTAGGAACACCGGGGAGCTGTTTTTT.

The chain combines TRBV5-1 with TRBJ2-2; D not resolved. From germline, CDR1 is SGHRS and CDR2 YFSETQ. V was trimmed by 4 bases and J by 0 bases, leaving 10 bases between them. CDR3 length equals 15 residues. This CDR3 is CASSLGLPNTGELFF. The CDR3 DNA is TGCGCCAGCAGCCTTGGGCTTCCGAACACCGGGGAGCTGTTTTTT.

About this clonotype: A single base separates this from a much larger clone, so it may be a read error. The rearrangement uses TRBV4-1 and TRBJ2-3; D may be TRBD1 (6 bases). Germline V CDR1 and CDR2: MGHRA, YSYEKL. The V and J ends lost 1 base and 8 bases respectively, with 13 bases between them. This CDR3 is 14 amino acids long. The CDR3 reads CASSQGTVRGTQYF. The CDR3 DNA follows: TGCGCCAGCAGCCAAGGGACAGTGCGAGGTACGCAGTATTTT.